This T cell receptor (beta chain) stems from a study of shared clonotypes between healthy human individuals. Study-level findings and limits: Relative to memory subsets, naive subsets generally showed larger estimated richness. There were few donors, and this limited the genetic and exposure-history diversity represented.

About this clone: Its cognate antigen is unknown.

Germline V gene lookup returns CDR1 MNHNS and CDR2 SASEGT. The CDR3 consists of 13 residues. Germline trimming cut 3 bases from V and 12 bases from J; bases unmatched to any gene: 9. Assay used: immunoSEQ multiplex PCR; TCRdb lists only in-frame clones, some missing. The sample lists about 2,500,000 clones; approximately 92% were seen once. Sequenced: naive CD4+ T cells sorted from blood. Regarding subset: CD45RA+ positively selected. The clonotype was recovered from a man aged 18 to 30 in good health. The chain uses TRBV6-1 and TRBJ1-1; 8 bases agree with TRBD1. The CDR3 protein is CASSEDRVGNTFF. The CDR3 nucleotides are TGTGCCAGCAGTGAGGACAGGGTCGGGAATACTTTCTTT.